The rows below give T cell receptor beta chains drawn from one sample of a study of blood T cells in healthy people across ages. TCRdb fed the 5' RACE reads into MiXCR, producing one record per CDR3 protein. Of around 580,000 distinct CDR3 sequences detected, 40% to 55% appear once; the ten largest clones hold about 22%. Sequencing was carried out using blood. These receptors were taken from a man at least 80 years old in good health. Both conserved end residues are part of each CDR3.

CDR3 protein | V gene
CASSLASTDLYEQYF | TRBV7-2
CAISAGRDGGEQYF | TRBV10-3
CASSEYRLAGRASTETQYF | TRBV25-1
CASSHPGTSGQETQYF | TRBV4-1
CASSSKPGGTNEKLFF | TRBV6-6
CATSKGGTNNGQPQHF | TRBV15
CASSVDRGVEEQYF | TRBV9
CSAALRGSYEQYF | TRBV20-1
CASSPPTRTDTQYF | TRBV18
CASSPGAGKEETQYF | TRBV27
CVSSSTLGLEQPQHF | TRBV6-6
CASKLTETQYF | TRBV6-2/TRBV6-3
CASSPTGIPYEQYF | TRBV6-5
CASMGANDEQYF | TRBV28
CASSGRGRNTQYF | TRBV25-1
CASSLGTGWETQYF | TRBV7-2
CSASERQGLDTEAFF | TRBV29-1
CASSLVTGAITYNEQFF | TRBV7-9
CASPTTRADYGYTF | TRBV27
CASSLEAGVRLAFF | TRBV27
CASSLEEVRGYTEAFF | TRBV5-5
CTISPWLAGVKTQYF | TRBV10-3
CATSRRREKTQYF | TRBV15
CASSQDNPTGRNSPLHF | TRBV4-1
CSVAGGSGNQPQHF | TRBV29-1
CASSYSSGAAQANYGYTF | TRBV6-5
CASSLGQGAIGGYTF | TRBV12-3/TRBV12-4
CASSYGPASTEAFF | TRBV6-5
CASSNGQPEAFF | TRBV6-5
CASSPGAETQYF | TRBV18
CSATFRGGAGNPPQHF | TRBV20-1
CANSFRTGGYEQYF | TRBV12-3/TRBV12-4
CASSQGDRQYF | TRBV6-1
CSASGQGAQGTQYF | TRBV20-1
CASSARVNGELFF | TRBV11-3
CASSAGTGIGQPQHF | TRBV4-1
CASSPSESGVYEQYF | TRBV6-6
CASSFSQRNYGYTF | TRBV27
CASSQDMTSGRKNIQYF | TRBV4-3
CASSPRWTSGSAYEQYF | TRBV11-2
CAIKDRVNEQYF | TRBV10-3
CSVSTGVNIQYF | TRBV29-1
CASSWDLRNTEAFF | TRBV7-9
CSARAAIGAFYGYTF | TRBV20-1
CASTLAGGPYNEQFF | TRBV6-2/TRBV6-3
CASSLGGRTFNQPQHF | TRBV7-9
CAWRGRGSYNEQFF | TRBV30
CGASTMGRQGLGKNIQYF | TRBV20-1
CASSLSGLPGGTEAFF | TRBV7-9
CASSSFPSGGTNTGELFF | TRBV6-2/TRBV6-3
CASSLGKRGPWVDAETQYF | TRBV14
CSATDFGQAGNQPQHF | TRBV20-1
CASRMTLGETQYF | TRBV2
CASSRDRGLMNTQYF | TRBV11-1